This T cell receptor beta chain comes out of a study of T cells after somatic rescue of genetic block. Clones were read by immunoSEQ multiplex PCR, and TCRdb kept only the in-frame ones, dropping some. Found here are roughly 92,000 clones, 70% to 90% of them singletons; the top ten hold 1.6%. This CDR3 comprises 19 residues. The ends lost 4 bases at V and 1 base at J; junction bases unmatched: 19. Germline V gene lookup returns CDR1 SGHRS and CDR2 YFSETQ. Sequenced input: peripheral blood mononuclear cells (PBMCs). The chain uses TRBV5-1 and TRBJ1-1; 7 positions agree with TRBD1. The source of this sequence is a woman aged 18-35 years. The CDR3 sequence: CASSLLNRSEGARNTEAFF. The CDR3, as DNA: TGCGCCAGCAGCCTTTTGAATCGGTCGGAGGGGGCTAGGAACACTGAAGCTTTCTTT.